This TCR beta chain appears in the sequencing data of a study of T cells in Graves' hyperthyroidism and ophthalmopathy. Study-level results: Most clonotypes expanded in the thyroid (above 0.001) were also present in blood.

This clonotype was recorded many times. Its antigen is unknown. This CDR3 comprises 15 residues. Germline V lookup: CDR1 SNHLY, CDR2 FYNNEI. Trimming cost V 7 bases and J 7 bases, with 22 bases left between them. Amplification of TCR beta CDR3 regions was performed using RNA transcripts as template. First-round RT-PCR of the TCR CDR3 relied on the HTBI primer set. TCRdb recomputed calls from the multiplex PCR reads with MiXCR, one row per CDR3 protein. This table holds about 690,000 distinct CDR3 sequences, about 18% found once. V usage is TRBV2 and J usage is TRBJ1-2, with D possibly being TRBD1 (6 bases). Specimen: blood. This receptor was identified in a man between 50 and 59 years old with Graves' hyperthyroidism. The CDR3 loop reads CASMKEAGPGAGYTF. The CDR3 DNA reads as TGTGCCAGCATGAAAGAGGCAGGGCCGGGGGCTGGCTACACCTTC.